A single sample is the source of the 8 T cell receptor beta chains below, sequenced in a study of T cell clones after liver transplantation. Sequencing used immunoSEQ multiplex PCR; TCRdb keeps in-frame clones, though not all of them. The profile shows 55,000 to 75,000 clones, nearly 95% of them singletons. Sequencing was performed on CD4+ T cells from blood, taken roughly 26 months after liver transplant. The receptors derive from a human patient who received a liver transplant. Some T cells may possibly be graft donor cells.

J is TRBJ2-3 and V is TRBV19; D is undetermined. This CDR3 comprises 15 residues. Per germline, CDR1 LNHDA and CDR2 SQIVND (reference sequence). The germline V and J ends were trimmed by 2 bases and 1 base, with 10 bases remaining between them. Here the CDR3 DNA reads TGTGCCAGTAGTATAACCCACAAAGGCACAGATACGCAGTATTTT. It translates to CASSITHKGTDTQYF. Filled out from reference TRBV19 and TRBJ2-3, the complete variable domain reads DGGITQSPKYLFRKEGQNVTLSCEQNLNHDAMYWYRQDPGQGLRLIYYSQIVNDFQKGDIAEGYSVSREKKESFPLTVTSAQKNPTAFYLCASSITHKGTDTQYFGPGTRLTVL.

The genes are TRBV9 and TRBJ2-2; D is unclear. This CDR3 region has 14 residues. The germline V gene encodes CDR1 SGDLS and CDR2 YYNGEE. V was cut by 0 bases and J by 1 base, with 4 bases left in between. The CDR3 loop reads CASSVGGNTGELFF. CDR3 coding DNA: TGTGCCAGCAGCGTAGGCGGGAACACCGGGGAGCTGTTTTTT.

The genes are TRBV28 and TRBJ2-7; 16 bases map to TRBD2. The CDR3 totals 16 residues. V lost 7 bases, J lost 2 bases, and 5 bases stayed unmatched. CDR1 MDHEN and CDR2 SYDVKM come from the germline V gene. In nucleotides, the CDR3 is TGTGCCAGCACAACCGGGACTAGCGGGAGGGCCTACGAGCAGTACTTC. Amino acid sequence: CASTTGTSGRAYEQYF.

The chain recombines TRBV2 with TRBJ2-3; D possibly matches TRBD1 or TRBD2 (5 bases each). Germline V CDR1 and CDR2: SNHLY, FYNNEI. The CDR3 is 15 amino acids. V was trimmed by 6 bases and J by 1 base, leaving 14 bases between them. CDR3 sequence (DNA): TGTGCCAGCAGCCTCCGGACGGGACGCACAGATACGCAGTATTTT. Encoded protein: CASSLRTGRTDTQYF.

The chain employs TRBV7-9 and TRBJ1-2; D unresolved. V shed 0 bases and J shed 6 bases, with 11 bases lying between them. Germline CDR1 and CDR2: SEHNR and FQNEAQ (reference sequence). This CDR3 is built from 14 residues. The CDR3 reads CASSLASQWDGYTF. The CDR3, as DNA: TGTGCCAGCAGCTTAGCGAGTCAGTGGGATGGCTACACCTTC.

This chain uses TRBV19 with TRBJ2-1, with D unclear. Trimming stripped 3 bases from V and 9 bases from J, with 9 bases between. Germline loops: CDR1 LNHDA, CDR2 SQIVND (reference sequence). The CDR3 has 12 amino acids. CDR3 DNA sequence: TGTGCCAGTAGTATCGGCTGGGCTGAGCAGTTCTTC. This sequence encodes CASSIGWAEQFF.

The rearrangement uses TRBV15 and TRBJ2-1, with 10 bases identical to TRBD2. V shed 3 bases, J shed 6 bases, and the junction held 5 bases outside the gene matches. The CDR3 sequence is 15 residues long. Germline V lookup: CDR1 LNHNV, CDR2 YYDKDF (reference sequence). DNA of the CDR3: TGTGCCACCAGCAGCTTTAGCGGGAGGTCCAATGAGCAGTTCTTC. This encodes CATSSFSGRSNEQFF.

This sequence joins TRBV18 and TRBJ2-6, with D hard to call. V was shortened by 5 bases and J by 2 bases, with 22 bases between the two germline ends. Germline CDR1 KGHSH, CDR2 LQKENI. This CDR3 region has 19 residues. CDR3 sequence: CASSSGLSPQKTGANVLTF. CDR3 coding DNA: TGTGCCAGCTCATCGGGTCTTAGCCCGCAAAAGACTGGGGCCAACGTCCTGACTTTC.